The entry that follows covers one TCR beta chain sequence. Antigen unknown. A much larger clone differs by one base, so this may be a read error. The CDR3 loop spans 13 amino acids. Germline V gives CDR1 DFQATT, CDR2 SNEGSKA (reference sequence). V gave up 6 bases and J gave up 9 bases, with 21 bases separating them. The data derive from a study of breast tumors, draining lymph nodes, adjacent tissues. Overall study findings and caveats: Compared with lymph nodes, tumors were less diverse; compared with nontumor tissue, more. Most tumor T cells seemingly derive from lymph node, then expand in tumor.

TCRdb re-called the multiplex PCR reads through MiXCR, storing one row per CDR3 protein. Altogether 150,000 or so distinct CDR3 sequences are present, about 30% being singletons, with the ten largest covering around 4%. Samples came from axillary lymph nodes draining the breast cancer. Material for sequencing was axillary lymph node tissue. The rearrangement uses TRBV20-1 and TRBJ2-7, with a possible D match to TRBD1 (8 bases). This receptor was identified in a female donor with breast cancer. Some clones in this sample may be carry-over from other donors' samples. The CDR3, as DNA: TGCAGTGCGGGGAGGACAGGGAGGGACGCGCAGTACTTC. Protein product: CSAGRTGRDAQYF.